The following is a T cell receptor beta chain sequence with its context. Antigen: not known. A single base separates this from a much larger clone, so it may be a read error. This sample was included in a study of T-cell reconstitution after alpha-beta-depleted transplantation in children. Per the germline V gene, CDR1 is SEHNR and CDR2 is FQNEAQ (reference sequence). The CDR3 is made up of 13 amino acids. Between the trimmed V and J ends, which lost 2 bases and 10 bases, there was a span of 13 bases. The library targeted TCRbeta and was prepared with unique molecular identifiers. MiXCR, run by TCRdb on the PCR reads, gives a single entry per CDR3 protein. The repertoire holds some 840,000 distinct CDR3 sequences, with about 15% as singletons. Study outcomes and limitations: Some patients' high day-60 TCRbeta diversity was attributed to recipient cells surviving conditioning. After one year, T-cell counts and TCRbeta diversity mostly came from new T cells. After transplant, at about two months, alpha-beta T cells were reportedly derived from several hundred expanded graft clones.

The sequenced sample was PBMCs, mostly from graft donor cells, obtained 360 days after TCRalphabeta/CD19-depleted stem cell transplant. The J gene is TRBJ2-3, the V gene TRBV7-9; unclear D gene. The TCR originated in a male patient younger than 18 who had a stem cell transplant for acute lymphoblastic leukemia, so the T cells may come from the graft donor. Written as DNA, the CDR3 is TGTGCCAGCAGCTTAATGGATAGACCTGCGCAGTATTTT. Protein: CASSLMDRPAQYF. Together with reference TRBV7-9 and TRBJ2-3, the CDR3 gives the full variable domain: DTGVSQNPRHKITKRGQNVTFRCDPISEHNRLYWYRQTLGQGPEFLTYFQNEAQLEKSRLLSDRFSAERPKGSFSTLEIQRTEQGDSAMYLCASSLMDRPAQYFGPGTRLTVL.